This entry concerns a single T cell receptor (beta chain). Antigen unknown. This sample was taken from a study of cytomegalovirus exposure and HLA in healthy donors. Whole-study findings and limits: Both high specificity and high sensitivity reportedly marked the classifier's diagnosis of cytomegalovirus status. In vitro experiments confirmed that a few CMV-associated chains were specific for CMV antigens. Researchers counted around 180 TCR beta chains as cytomegalovirus-associated.

Profiled with immunoSEQ multiplex PCR; TCRdb holds only in-frame clones, not every one. The data show about 130,000 clones, with 89% seen just once and 1% to 1.4% held by the top ten. V shed 3 bases and J shed 4 bases, with 12 bases lying between them. The CDR3 length is 14 residues. Per germline, CDR1 MDHEN and CDR2 SYDVKM. J is TRBJ1-1 and V is TRBV28; D gene unclear. The clonotype comes from a woman aged 18-30 years in good health and CMV-seronegative. Sequences were obtained from PBMCs. Here the CDR3 DNA reads TGTGCCAGCAGTTTGAGGGAGTCGGGCACTGAAGCTTTCTTT. As protein: CASSLRESGTEAFF.